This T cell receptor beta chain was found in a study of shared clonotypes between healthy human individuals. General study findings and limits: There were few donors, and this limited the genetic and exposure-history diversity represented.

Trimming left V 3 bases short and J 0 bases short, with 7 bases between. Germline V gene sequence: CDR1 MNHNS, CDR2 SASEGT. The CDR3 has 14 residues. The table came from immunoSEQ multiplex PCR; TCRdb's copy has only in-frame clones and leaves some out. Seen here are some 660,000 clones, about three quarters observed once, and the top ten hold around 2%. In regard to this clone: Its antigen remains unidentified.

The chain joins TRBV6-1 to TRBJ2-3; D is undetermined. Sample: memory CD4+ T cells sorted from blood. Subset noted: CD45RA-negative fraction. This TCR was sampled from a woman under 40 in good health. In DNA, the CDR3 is TGTGCCAGCAGTGATTACTTAAGCACAGATACGCAGTATTTT. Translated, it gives CASSDYLSTDTQYF.